This record covers a single T cell receptor beta chain. The sample belongs to a study of control samples from healthy donors and cancer patients. The CDR3 length is 15 residues. The germline gives CDR1 MGHRA, CDR2 YSYEKL. V was cut by 2 bases and J by 1 base, with 11 bases left in between. Profiled with immunoSEQ multiplex PCR; TCRdb holds only in-frame clones, not every one. The table lists around 90,000 clones, approximately 86% of them singletons. This rearrangement joins TRBV4-1 to TRBJ1-1; no clear D gene. Sample: blood. The clonotype originates from a young man in good health. CDR3 sequence (DNA): TGCGCCAGCAGCCAATCTCCACAACCGAACACTGAAGCTTTCTTT. This codes for CASSQSPQPNTEAFF.